This is a list of T cell receptor beta chains from one sample in a study of T cells expressing NK-cell markers. For each CDR3 protein, TCRdb gives one entry from its re-call of the 5' RACE reads, without DNA. The sample includes 200,000 to 300,000 distinct CDR3 sequences. The sequencing input was blood T cells: a sorted CD56 or NKG2C T cell subset, CD4+ or CD8+ T cells, or bulk PBMC T cells (not recorded which). The receptors originated from a man aged 18 to 30 in good health. Each CDR3 is given with its conserved first and last residue. Each record gives: V gene, J gene, CDR3 protein.

V: TRBV20-1; J: TRBJ2-1; CDR3: CSAAELAGGYNEQFF
V: TRBV12-3/TRBV12-4; J: TRBJ2-4; CDR3: CASSLGAKPKNIQYF
V: TRBV7-3; J: TRBJ2-7; CDR3: CASSLTTLGEQYF
V: TRBV3-1; J: TRBJ1-4; CDR3: CASSQVGEKLFF
V: TRBV12-3/TRBV12-4; J: TRBJ2-5; CDR3: CASSLRGVEETQYF
V: TRBV12-3/TRBV12-4; J: TRBJ1-5; CDR3: CASSPQQGNQPQHF
V: TRBV5-1; J: TRBJ1-2; CDR3: CASRPRDSTNYGYTF
V: TRBV18; J: TRBJ1-1; CDR3: CASSPQGSEAFF
V: TRBV19; J: TRBJ2-3; CDR3: CASSSRLAGTDTQYF
V: TRBV7-9; J: TRBJ2-7; CDR3: CASSSRQDYSYEQYF
V: TRBV12-3/TRBV12-4; J: TRBJ2-5; CDR3: CASSHAGSGTQYF
V: TRBV20-1; J: TRBJ2-3; CDR3: CSASYQRRDTQYF
V: TRBV6-5; J: TRBJ1-1; CDR3: CASSYSYRQPEAFF
V: TRBV3-1; J: TRBJ1-6; CDR3: CASSQGTDNSPLHF
V: TRBV7-2; J: TRBJ2-1; CDR3: CASSITGGRQFF
V: TRBV4-2; J: TRBJ2-1; CDR3: CASSRSGARVYNEQFF
V: TRBV5-5; J: TRBJ1-6; CDR3: CASSLDRQVPLHF
V: TRBV19; J: TRBJ1-2; CDR3: CASSIDRNYGYTF
V: TRBV29-1; J: TRBJ2-5; CDR3: CSVAVTGSGETQYF
V: TRBV19; J: TRBJ1-5; CDR3: CASRGVMSSNQPQHF
V: TRBV12-3/TRBV12-4; J: TRBJ2-5; CDR3: CASTNLGQGSSETQYF
V: TRBV12-3/TRBV12-4; J: TRBJ1-3; CDR3: CASSLDGGMYTIYF
V: TRBV3-1; J: TRBJ2-5; CDR3: CASSPAGRAKGETQYF
V: TRBV20-1; J: TRBJ2-3; CDR3: CSARMVGITQYF
V: TRBV6-1; J: TRBJ2-3; CDR3: CASKTTGGLEDTQYF
V: TRBV10-3; J: TRBJ2-1; CDR3: CAISEFGFGIYNEQFF
V: TRBV4-3; J: TRBJ2-1; CDR3: CASSQAPNEQFF
V: TRBV12-3/TRBV12-4; J: TRBJ2-4; CDR3: CASSWTGGGQNIQYF
V: TRBV7-2; J: TRBJ2-2; CDR3: CASSLGTSTIGGELFF